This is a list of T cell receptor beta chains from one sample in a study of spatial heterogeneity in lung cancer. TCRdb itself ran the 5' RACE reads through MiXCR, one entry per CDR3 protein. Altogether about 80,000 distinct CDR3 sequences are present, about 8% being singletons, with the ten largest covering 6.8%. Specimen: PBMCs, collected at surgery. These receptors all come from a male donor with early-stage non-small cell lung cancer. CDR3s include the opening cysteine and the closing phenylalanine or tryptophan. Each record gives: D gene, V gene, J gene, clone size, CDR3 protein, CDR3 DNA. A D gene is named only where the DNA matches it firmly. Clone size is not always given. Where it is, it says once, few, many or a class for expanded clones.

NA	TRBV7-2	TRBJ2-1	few	CASSLSNFYNEQFF	TGTGCCAGCAGCTTATCGAACTTTTACAATGAGCAGTTCTTC
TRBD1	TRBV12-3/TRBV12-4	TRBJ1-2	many	CASSPGTGKTNYGYTF	TGTGCCAGCAGTCCAGGGACAGGGAAGACTAACTATGGCTACACCTTC
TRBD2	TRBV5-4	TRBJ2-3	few	CASREELAVDTRYF	TGTGCCAGCAGAGAAGAACTAGCGGTAGATACGAGGTATTTT
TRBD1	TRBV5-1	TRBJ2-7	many	CASSPAGTDAYEQYF	TGCGCCAGCAGCCCCGCCGGGACAGATGCCTACGAGCAGTACTTC
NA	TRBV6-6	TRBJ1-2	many	CASSLPPPRGYTF	TGTGCCAGCAGCTTACCCCCTCCCCGTGGCTACACCTTC
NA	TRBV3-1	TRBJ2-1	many	CASVSPDSEQFF	TGTGCCAGCGTATCCCCCGACAGTGAGCAGTTCTTC
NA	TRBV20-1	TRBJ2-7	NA	CSARAQRDLSVYEQYF	TGCAGTGCTAGAGCTCAACGGGACCTGAGCGTCTACGAGCAGTACTTC
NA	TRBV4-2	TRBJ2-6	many	CASSQDQVGKGTRANVLTF	TGTGCCAGCAGCCAAGATCAAGTTGGGAAGGGAACGAGGGCCAACGTCCTGACTTTC
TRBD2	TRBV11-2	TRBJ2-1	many	CASRRTSGGDNEQFF	TGTGCCAGCAGAAGAACTAGCGGGGGGGACAATGAGCAGTTCTTC
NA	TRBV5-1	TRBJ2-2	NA	CASSNGDTGELFF	TGCGCCAGCAGTAACGGAGACACCGGGGAGCTGTTTTTT
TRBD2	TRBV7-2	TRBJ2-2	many	CASSLGLAENTGELFF	TGTGCCAGCAGTTTAGGACTAGCGGAGAACACCGGGGAGCTGTTTTTT
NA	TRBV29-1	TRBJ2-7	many	CSVEVVGEDEQYF	TGCAGCGTTGAAGTGGTAGGGGAGGACGAGCAGTACTTC
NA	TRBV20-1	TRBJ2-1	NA	CSASRDFSYNEQFF	TGCAGTGCTAGCCGGGACTTTTCCTACAATGAGCAGTTCTTC
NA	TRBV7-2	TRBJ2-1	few	CASSSAVYNEQFF	TGTGCCAGCAGCTCCGCGGTGTACAATGAGCAGTTCTTC
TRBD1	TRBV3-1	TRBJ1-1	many	CASSQRSGQGAFGLNTEAFF	TGTGCCAGCAGCCAGCGATCGGGACAGGGGGCTTTCGGGCTGAACACTGAAGCTTTCTTT
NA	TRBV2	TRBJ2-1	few	CVSEVGSGSASFF	NA
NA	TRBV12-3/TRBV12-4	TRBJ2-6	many	CASREQGRGANVLTF	TGTGCCAGCAGAGAACAGGGTAGGGGGGCCAACGTCCTGACTTTC
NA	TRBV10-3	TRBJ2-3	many	CAISVGGRGTDTQYF	TGTGCCATCAGTGTAGGGGGAAGGGGCACAGATACGCAGTATTTT
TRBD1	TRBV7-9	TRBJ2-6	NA	CASSLGTGAHSGANVLTF	TGTGCCAGCAGCTTAGGAACAGGGGCCCACTCTGGGGCCAACGTCCTGACTTTC
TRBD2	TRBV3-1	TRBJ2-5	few	CASSQVLAGGPTGETQYF	TGTGCCAGCAGCCAAGTTCTAGCGGGAGGGCCGACAGGAGAGACCCAGTACTTC
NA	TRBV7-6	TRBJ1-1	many	CASSLDYKNTEAFF	TGTGCCAGCAGCTTAGATTACAAGAACACTGAAGCTTTCTTT
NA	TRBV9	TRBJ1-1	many	CASSLSDMNTEAFF	TGTGCCAGCAGCCTTTCGGATATGAACACTGAAGCTTTCTTT
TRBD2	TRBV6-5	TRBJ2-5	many	CASSYSGGTSGEETQYF	TGTGCCAGCAGTTACTCCGGCGGGACTAGCGGCGAAGAGACCCAGTACTTC
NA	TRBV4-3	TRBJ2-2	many	CASSQVGGTGELFF	TGCGCCAGCAGCCAAGTGGGTGGGACCGGGGAGCTGTTTTTT
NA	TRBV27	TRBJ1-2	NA	CASSGQPLVYGYTF	TGTGCCAGCAGTGGACAGCCCCTTGTCTATGGCTACACCTTC
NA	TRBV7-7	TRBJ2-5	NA	CASSAAGLETQYF	TGTGCCAGCAGCGCGGCGGGGTTGGAGACCCAGTACTTC
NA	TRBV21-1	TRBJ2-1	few	CASSKKVNNEQFF	TGTGCCAGCAGCAAAAAGGTAAACAATGAGCAGTTCTTC
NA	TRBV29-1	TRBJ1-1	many	CSVEPEFGATEAFF	TGCAGCGTTGAGCCGGAGTTCGGGGCCACTGAAGCTTTCTTT
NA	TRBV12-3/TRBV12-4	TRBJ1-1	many	CASSLPPGDTEAFF	TGTGCCAGCAGTTTACCCCCAGGTGACACTGAAGCTTTCTTT
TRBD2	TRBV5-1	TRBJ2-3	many	CASSFLAGRSDTQYF	TGCGCCAGCAGCTTCCTAGCGGGAAGATCAGATACGCAGTATTTT
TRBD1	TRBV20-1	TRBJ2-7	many	CSARTGAAYEQYF	TGCAGTGCGCGGACAGGGGCGGCCTACGAGCAGTACTTC
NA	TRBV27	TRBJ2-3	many	CASSLSEAELSTDTQYF	TGTGCCAGCAGTTTATCGGAGGCAGAGCTTAGCACAGATACGCAGTATTTT
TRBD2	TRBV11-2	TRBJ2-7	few	CASSLDLPTSVTYEQYF	TGTGCCAGCAGCTTAGACCTCCCCACTAGCGTTACCTACGAGCAGTACTTC
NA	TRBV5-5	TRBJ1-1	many	CASSSTQQGYTEAFF	TGTGCCAGCAGCTCAACCCAACAGGGATACACTGAAGCTTTCTTT
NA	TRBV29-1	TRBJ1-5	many	CSVAEGGSNQPQHF	TGCAGCGTAGCGGAGGGGGGGAGCAATCAGCCCCAGCATTTT
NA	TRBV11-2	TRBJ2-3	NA	CASSLGSRYRTDTQYF	TGTGCCAGCAGCCTTGGATCGAGATATCGCACAGATACGCAGTATTTT
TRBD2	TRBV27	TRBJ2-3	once	CASRKGGGTDTQYF	TGTGCCAGCAGAAAGGGAGGGGGCACAGATACGCAGTATTTT
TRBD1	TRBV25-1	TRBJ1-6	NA	CASSAKQGNNSPLHF	TGTGCCAGCAGTGCTAAACAGGGGAATAATTCACCCCTCCACTTT
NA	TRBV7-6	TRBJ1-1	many	CASSLAIRGTGTEAFF	TGTGCCAGCAGCTTAGCCATTCGGGGCACAGGTACTGAAGCTTTCTTT
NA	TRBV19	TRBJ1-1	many	CASSIGLTYTEAFF	TGTGCCAGTAGTATCGGACTGACTTACACTGAAGCTTTCTTT
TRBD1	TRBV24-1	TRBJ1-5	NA	CATSDVGQGWNQPQHF	TGTGCCACCAGTGATGTGGGACAGGGGTGGAATCAGCCCCAGCATTTT
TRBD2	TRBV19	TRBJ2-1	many	CASSIMREHSYNEQFF	TGTGCCAGTAGTATTATGCGGGAGCACTCCTACAATGAGCAGTTCTTC
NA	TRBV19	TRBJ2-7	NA	CASKAAVQTYEQYF	TGTGCCAGTAAAGCGGCCGTTCAAACCTACGAGCAGTACTTC
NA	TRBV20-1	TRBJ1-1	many	CSARAGGWTEAFF	TGCAGTGCTAGAGCCGGGGGGTGGACTGAAGCTTTCTTT
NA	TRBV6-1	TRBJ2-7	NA	CASSEAGVDEQYF	TGTGCCAGCAGTGAAGCTGGTGTCGACGAGCAGTACTTC
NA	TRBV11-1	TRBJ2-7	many	CASRRASAGEAYEQYF	TGTGCCAGCAGACGCGCGTCGGCAGGGGAAGCCTACGAGCAGTACTTC
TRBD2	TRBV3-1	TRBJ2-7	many	CASSTRPGLAVYEQYF	TGTGCCAGCAGCACTCGCCCGGGACTAGCGGTCTACGAGCAGTACTTC
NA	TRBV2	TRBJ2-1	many	CASSVSHEQFF	TGTGCCAGCAGTGTGAGCCATGAGCAGTTCTTC
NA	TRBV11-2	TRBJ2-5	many	CASSPGPDRETQYF	TGTGCCAGCAGCCCTGGGCCTGACCGGGAGACCCAGTACTTC
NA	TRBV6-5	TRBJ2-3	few	CASSYFGEGEDTQYF	TGTGCCAGCAGTTACTTCGGCGAGGGGGAGGATACGCAGTATTTT
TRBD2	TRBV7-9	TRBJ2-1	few	CASGSGEINEQFF	TGTGCCAGCGGGAGCGGGGAGATCAATGAGCAGTTCTTC
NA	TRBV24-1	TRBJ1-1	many	CATSDSGEAFF	TGTGCCACCAGTGACTCAGGTGAAGCTTTCTTT
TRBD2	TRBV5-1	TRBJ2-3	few	CASSPSGVYTDTQYF	TGCGCCAGCAGTCCGAGCGGGGTATACACAGATACGCAGTATTTT
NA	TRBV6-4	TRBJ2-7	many	CASSRDIPHTYEQYF	TGTGCCAGCAGTAGGGACATACCCCACACCTACGAGCAGTACTTC
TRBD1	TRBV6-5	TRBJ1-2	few	CASRDRASGYTF	TGTGCCAGCAGAGACAGGGCTTCTGGCTACACCTTC
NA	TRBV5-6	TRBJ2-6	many	CASSLVEGSGANVLTF	TGTGCCAGCAGCTTGGTAGAGGGTTCTGGGGCCAACGTCCTGACTTTC
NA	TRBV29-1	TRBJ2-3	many	CSVERGTDTQYF	TGCAGCGTTGAACGGGGCACAGATACGCAGTATTTT
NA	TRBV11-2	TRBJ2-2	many	CASSLDADQLVGGELFF	TGTGCCAGCAGCTTAGATGCTGATCAGTTAGTCGGCGGGGAGCTGTTTTTT
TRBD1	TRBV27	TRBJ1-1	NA	CASSEQGYTEAFF	TGTGCCAGCAGCGAACAGGGGTACACTGAAGCTTTCTTT
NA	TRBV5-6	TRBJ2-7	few	CASRSPGGKDEQYF	TGTGCCAGCAGATCCCCGGGGGGCAAGGACGAGCAGTACTTC